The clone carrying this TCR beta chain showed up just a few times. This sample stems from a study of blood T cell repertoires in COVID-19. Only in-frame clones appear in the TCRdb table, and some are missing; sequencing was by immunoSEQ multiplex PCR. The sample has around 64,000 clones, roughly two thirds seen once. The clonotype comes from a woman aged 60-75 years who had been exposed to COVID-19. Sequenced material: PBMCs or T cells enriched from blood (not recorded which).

This CDR3 is CAWSVLDFKQFF. In nucleotides, the CDR3 is TGTGCCTGGAGTGTACTGGACTTCAAGCAGTTCTTC. The rearrangement links TRBV30 to TRBJ2-1, with D possibly matching TRBD2 (5 bases). Germline values: CDR1 GTSNPN, CDR2 SVGIG (reference sequence). V was shortened by 0 bases and J by 11 bases, with 11 bases between the two germline ends. The CDR3 length is 12 residues.